The 9 T cell receptor beta chains in this list originate from one sample, sequenced in a study of T cell repertoires in cytomegalovirus infection. TCRdb independently ran MiXCR on the reads; one entry per CDR3 protein. The data show roughly 100,000 distinct CDR3 sequences, approximately 15% seen once. The specimen was PBMCs. The origin of the receptors is a human donor in good health (CMV status not recorded). Some clones in this sample may be carry-over from other donors' samples.

This chain links TRBV20-1 with TRBJ2-3; unclear D gene. This CDR3 has 12 amino acids. V lost 6 bases, J lost 5 bases, and 12 bases lay in between. Germline V lookup: CDR1 DFQATT, CDR2 SNEGSKA (reference sequence). The CDR3 DNA reads TGCAGTGCCTATGGAAGCCGAGATACGCAGTATTTT. Translation gives CSAYGSRDTQYF.

The table lists this clonotype with a few counts. The chain uses TRBV23-1 and TRBJ1-5; D unresolved. TRBV23-1 is treated as an ORF (open reading frame) with a function not yet certain. Trimming took 8 bases from V and 7 from J, leaving 15 bases between them. The CDR3 covers 13 residues. The CDR3 region has the DNA TGCGCCAGCCGCCTAGTAGCGAGGCAGCCCCAGCATTTT. Amino acids: CASRLVARQPQHF.

This sequence joins TRBV20-1 and TRBJ1-3, with 9 bases aligning to TRBD1. V was pared by 5 bases and J by 1 base, with 9 bases of the junction left unmatched. This CDR3 has 16 residues. Germline CDR1 DFQATT, CDR2 SNEGSKA (reference sequence). The CDR3 DNA reads TGCAGTGCTTCCTTTGTGACAGGGGGATCTGGAAACACCATATATTTT. Protein: CSASFVTGGSGNTIYF.

With regard to this clonotype: Given the absence of the conserved phenylalanine or tryptophan at the CDR3 end, a read error is likely. The genes are TRBV28 and TRBJ2-7, with TRBD2 identical over 11 bases. The CDR3 is 16 amino acids. Germline CDR1 reads MDHEN; CDR2 reads SYDVKM. With V trimmed by 5 bases and J by 3 bases, 9 bases remained unmatched. CDR3 DNA: TGTGCCAGCAGTCCCTCTCTAGCGGGGGGCAGCTACGAGCAGTACATC. It encodes CASSPSLAGGSYEQYI.

This chain joins TRBV6-4 and TRBJ2-4, with D unclear. Germline V gene sequence: CDR1 MRHNA, CDR2 SNTAGT. Trimming stripped 5 bases from V and 6 bases from J, with 11 bases between. The CDR3 extends over 13 amino acids. The CDR3 sequence: CASSIGPGNIQYF. The CDR3, as DNA: TGTGCCAGCAGTATCGGACCCGGAAACATTCAGTACTTC.

The table lists this clonotype with a few counts. The chain employs TRBV19 and TRBJ1-2; 7 bases are a match to TRBD1. CDR1 and CDR2 (germline): LNHDA, SQIVND (reference sequence). With V trimmed by 7 bases and J by 7 bases, 15 bases remained unmatched. The CDR3 has 15 amino acids. The CDR3 sequence: CASIGQETLTAGYTF. DNA for the CDR3: TGTGCCAGTATTGGACAGGAGACCTTGACGGCTGGCTACACCTTC.

This clonotype was found a few times. V usage is TRBV4-2 and J usage is TRBJ1-3, with TRBD1 matching 7 bases. V shed 1 base, J shed 4 bases, and the junction held 4 bases outside the gene matches. This CDR3 region has 15 residues. Germline loops: CDR1 LGHNA, CDR2 YNFKEQ. CDR3 amino acids: CASSQGDRDGNTIYF. CDR3 nucleotide sequence: TGTGCCAGCAGCCAAGGTGACAGGGACGGAAACACCATATATTTT.

This clonotype was seen at least ten times. The J gene is TRBJ2-2, the V gene TRBV7-2; no reliable D call. The CDR3 spans 13 residues. Germline CDR1 reads SGHTA; CDR2 reads FQGNSA. V dropped 4 bases and J dropped 6 bases, with 9 bases sitting between them. Written as DNA, the CDR3 is TGTGCCAGCAGCTCCTCCCTCGCCGGGGAGCTGTTTTTT. Its protein is CASSSSLAGELFF.

The V gene is TRBV12-3 or TRBV12-4, the J gene TRBJ1-5, with D perhaps matching TRBD1 (5 bases). Trimming stripped 3 bases from V and 3 bases from J, with 15 bases between. There are 16 residues in the CDR3. The CDR3 region has the DNA TGTGCCAGCAGTTTTCTTTCCGGGGGGTTCAATCAGCCCCAGCATTTT. Amino acid sequence: CASSFLSGGFNQPQHF.